This TCR beta chain came from a study of cytomegalovirus exposure and HLA in healthy donors. Overall study: Researchers previously reported finding 90 million to 130 million unique TCR beta sequences from 150 million to 200 million T cells.

Overall study results and limits: Upon later analysis, HLA-associated TCR beta chains proved more clonally expanded than other, equally common chains.

The primer mix had 60 Vbeta and 13 Jbeta primers. Profiled with immunoSEQ multiplex PCR; TCRdb holds only in-frame clones, not every one. The data contain about 190,000 clones, around 83% of them singletons. V dropped 3 bases and J dropped 8; count of bases not matched to a gene: 9. Looked up from germline, CDR1 is SGHNT and CDR2 is YYREEE (reference sequence). The CDR3 totals 15 residues. As to this clone: What it recognizes is unknown.

The chain carries TRBV5-4 and TRBJ2-1; 9 bases align to TRBD2. The sequencing sample was made of PBMCs. The clonotype comes from a woman aged 40-49 years in good health and CMV-seronegative. CDR3 sequence: CASSSLSGSTDEQFF. CDR3 nucleotides: TGTGCCAGCAGCTCGCTTAGCGGGAGTACCGATGAGCAGTTCTTC.